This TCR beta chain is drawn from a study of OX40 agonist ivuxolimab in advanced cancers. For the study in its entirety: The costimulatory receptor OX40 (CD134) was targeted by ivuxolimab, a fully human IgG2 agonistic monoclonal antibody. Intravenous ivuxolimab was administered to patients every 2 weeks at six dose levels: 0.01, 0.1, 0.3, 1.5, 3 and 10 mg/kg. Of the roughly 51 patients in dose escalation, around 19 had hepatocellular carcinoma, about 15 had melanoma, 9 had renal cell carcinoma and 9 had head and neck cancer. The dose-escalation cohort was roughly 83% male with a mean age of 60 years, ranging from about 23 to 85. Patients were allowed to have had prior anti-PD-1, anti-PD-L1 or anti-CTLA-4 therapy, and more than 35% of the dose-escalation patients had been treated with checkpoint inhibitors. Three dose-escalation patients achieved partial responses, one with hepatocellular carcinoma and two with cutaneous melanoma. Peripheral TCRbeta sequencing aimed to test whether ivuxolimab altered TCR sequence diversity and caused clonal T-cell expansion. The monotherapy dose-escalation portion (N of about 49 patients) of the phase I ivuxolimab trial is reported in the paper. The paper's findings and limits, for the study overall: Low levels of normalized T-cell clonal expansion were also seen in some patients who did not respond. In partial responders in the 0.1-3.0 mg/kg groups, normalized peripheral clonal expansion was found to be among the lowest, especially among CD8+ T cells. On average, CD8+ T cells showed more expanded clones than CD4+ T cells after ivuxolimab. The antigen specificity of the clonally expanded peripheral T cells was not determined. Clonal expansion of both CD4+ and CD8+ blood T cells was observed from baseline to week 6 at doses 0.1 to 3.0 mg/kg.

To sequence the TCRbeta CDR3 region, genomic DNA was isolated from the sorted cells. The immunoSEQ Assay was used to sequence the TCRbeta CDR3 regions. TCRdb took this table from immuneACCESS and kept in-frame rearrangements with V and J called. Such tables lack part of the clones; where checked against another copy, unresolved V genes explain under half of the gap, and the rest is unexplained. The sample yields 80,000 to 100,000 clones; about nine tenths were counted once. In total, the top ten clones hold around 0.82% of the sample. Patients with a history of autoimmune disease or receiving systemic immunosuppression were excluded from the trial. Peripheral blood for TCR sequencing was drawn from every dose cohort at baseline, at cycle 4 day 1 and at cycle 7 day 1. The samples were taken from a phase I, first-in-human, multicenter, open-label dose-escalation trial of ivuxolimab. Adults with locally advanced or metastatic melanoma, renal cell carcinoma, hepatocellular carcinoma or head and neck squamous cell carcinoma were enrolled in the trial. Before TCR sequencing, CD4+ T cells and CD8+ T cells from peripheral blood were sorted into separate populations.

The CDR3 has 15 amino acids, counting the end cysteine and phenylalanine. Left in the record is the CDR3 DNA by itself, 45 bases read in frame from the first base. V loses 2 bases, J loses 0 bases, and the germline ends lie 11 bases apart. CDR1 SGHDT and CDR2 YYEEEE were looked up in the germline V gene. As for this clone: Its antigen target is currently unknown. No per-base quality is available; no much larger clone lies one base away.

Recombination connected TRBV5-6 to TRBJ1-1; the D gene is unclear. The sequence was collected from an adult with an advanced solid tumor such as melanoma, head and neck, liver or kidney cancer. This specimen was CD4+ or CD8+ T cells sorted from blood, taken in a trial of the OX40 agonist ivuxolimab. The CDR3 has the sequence CASSLEITMNTEAFF. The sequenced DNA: TGTGCCAGCAGCTTAGAGATTACTATGAACACTGAAGCTTTCTTT.